The 5 T cell receptor beta chains reported below all come from one sample, sequenced in a study of Ad26.COV2.S vaccination and SARS-CoV-2 variants. Only in-frame clones appear in the TCRdb table, and some are missing; sequencing was by immunoSEQ multiplex PCR. The sample contains hundreds of thousands of clones, approximately 88% of which appear only once. Treatment of the sample: approximately 18 received Ad26.COV2.S at low or high dose, single or two shots; about 5 received placebo; per-sample allocation not given. Sampling happened 63 days after the first vaccine or placebo injection. The sample consisted of peripheral blood, taken in a trial of Ad26.COV2.S vaccine versus placebo. These receptors were collected from a person between 18 and 65 years old who received the Ad26.COV2.S COVID-19 vaccine or a placebo.

The rearrangement uses TRBV18 and TRBJ1-1, with D possibly matching TRBD1 (5 bases). The CDR3 is 16 residues long. Trimming cost V 5 bases and J 4 bases, with 20 bases left between them. Germline V gives CDR1 KGHSH, CDR2 LQKENI. Written as DNA, the CDR3 is TGTGCCAGCTCATCAACCGGGGCCGGGTGGGGCACTGAAGCTTTCTTT. This codes for CASSSTGAGWGTEAFF.

This chain joins TRBV7-9 and TRBJ2-7; TRBD2 aligns across 7 bases. V was pared by 5 bases and J by 2 bases, with 6 bases of the junction left unmatched. The CDR3 runs to 14 residues. CDR1 SEHNR and CDR2 FQNEAQ come from the germline V gene (reference sequence). The CDR3 DNA reads as TGTGCCAGCAGCGCTCAGCGGGGACCCTACGAGCAGTACTTC. It encodes CASSAQRGPYEQYF. Full variable domain (outside the CDR3, taken from reference TRBV7-9 and TRBJ2-7): DTGVSQNPRHKITKRGQNVTFRCDPISEHNRLYWYRQTLGQGPEFLTYFQNEAQLEKSRLLSDRFSAERPKGSFSTLEIQRTEQGDSAMYLCASSAQRGPYEQYFGPGTRLTVT.

The gene calls are TRBV30 and TRBJ2-3; 8 bases are shared with TRBD2. Germline V gene data show CDR1 as GTSNPN and CDR2 as SVGIG (reference sequence). The CDR3 totals 14 residues. J was trimmed by 2 bases and V by 3 bases; bases with no gene match: 4. The CDR3 is CAWRAAGATDTQYF. In nucleotides, the CDR3 is TGTGCCTGGAGAGCAGCGGGGGCCACAGATACGCAGTATTTT.

The chain carries TRBV5-4 and TRBJ2-3; D possibly matches TRBD1 or TRBD2 (6 bases each). The CDR3 runs to 16 residues. The V gene's germline CDR1 is SGHNT and CDR2 YYREEE (reference sequence). The V gene lost 3 bases and the J gene lost 4 bases, with 18 bases spanning the gap. CDR3: CASSSPGTRGPDTQYF. The CDR3 DNA sequence: TGTGCCAGCAGCTCACCAGGAACCCGGGGGCCAGATACGCAGTATTTT.

This chain links TRBV13 with TRBJ2-1; D not resolved. Germline V gene sequence: CDR1 PRHDT, CDR2 FYEKMQ (reference sequence). The CDR3 length is 13 residues. Trimming cost V 4 bases and J 7 bases, with 11 bases left between them. The CDR3 protein is CASSSRGTNEQFF. DNA for the CDR3: TGTGCCAGCAGCTCTAGAGGCACAAATGAGCAGTTCTTC.